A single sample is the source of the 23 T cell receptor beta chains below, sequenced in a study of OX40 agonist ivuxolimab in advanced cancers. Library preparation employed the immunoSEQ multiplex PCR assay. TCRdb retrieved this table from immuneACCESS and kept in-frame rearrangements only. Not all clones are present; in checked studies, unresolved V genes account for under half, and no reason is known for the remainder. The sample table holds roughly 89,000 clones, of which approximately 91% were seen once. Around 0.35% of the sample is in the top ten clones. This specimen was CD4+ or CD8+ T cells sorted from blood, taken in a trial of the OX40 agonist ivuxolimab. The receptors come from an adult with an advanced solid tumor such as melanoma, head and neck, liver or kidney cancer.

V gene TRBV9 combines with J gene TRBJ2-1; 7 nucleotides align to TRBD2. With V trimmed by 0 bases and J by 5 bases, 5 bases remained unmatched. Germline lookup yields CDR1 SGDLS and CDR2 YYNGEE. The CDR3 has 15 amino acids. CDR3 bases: TGTGCCAGCAGCGTAGGCGGGAGCTACCACAATGAGCAGTTCTTC. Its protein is CASSVGGSYHNEQFF.

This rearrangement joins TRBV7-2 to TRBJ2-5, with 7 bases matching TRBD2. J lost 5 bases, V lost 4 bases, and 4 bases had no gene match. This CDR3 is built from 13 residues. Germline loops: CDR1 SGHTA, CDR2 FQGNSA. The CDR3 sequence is CASSSGTKETQYF. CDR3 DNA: TGTGCCAGCAGCTCTGGGACTAAGGAGACCCAGTACTTC.

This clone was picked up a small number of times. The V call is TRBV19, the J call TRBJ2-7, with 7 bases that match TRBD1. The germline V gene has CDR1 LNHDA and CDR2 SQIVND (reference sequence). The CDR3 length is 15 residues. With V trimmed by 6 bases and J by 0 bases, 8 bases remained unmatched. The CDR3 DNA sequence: TGTGCCAGTAGCCCAATGACAGGGTTCTCCTACGAGCAGTACTTC. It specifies CASSPMTGFSYEQYF.

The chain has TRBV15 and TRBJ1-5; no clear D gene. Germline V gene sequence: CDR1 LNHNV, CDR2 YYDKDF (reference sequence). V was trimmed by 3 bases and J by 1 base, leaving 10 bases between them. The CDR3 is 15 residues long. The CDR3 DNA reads TGTGCCACCAGCAGCCTTCGGAGGAGCAATCAGCCCCAGCATTTT. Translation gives CATSSLRRSNQPQHF.

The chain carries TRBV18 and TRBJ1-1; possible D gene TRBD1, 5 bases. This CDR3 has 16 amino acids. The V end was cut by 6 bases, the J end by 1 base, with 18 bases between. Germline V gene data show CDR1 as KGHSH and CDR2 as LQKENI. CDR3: CASSSLLGHQNTEAFF. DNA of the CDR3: TGTGCCAGCTCGTCTCTCCTTGGACATCAGAACACTGAAGCTTTCTTT.

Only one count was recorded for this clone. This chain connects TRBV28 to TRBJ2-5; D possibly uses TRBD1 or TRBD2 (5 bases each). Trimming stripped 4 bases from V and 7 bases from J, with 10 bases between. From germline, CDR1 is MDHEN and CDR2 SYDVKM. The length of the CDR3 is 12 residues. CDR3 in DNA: TGTGCCAGCAGTTGGGACGTGTCGACCCAGTACTTC. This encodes CASSWDVSTQYF. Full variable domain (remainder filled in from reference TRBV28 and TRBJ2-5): DVKVTQSSRYLVKRTGEKVFLECVQDMDHENMFWYRQDPGLGLRLIYFSYDVKMKEKGDIPEGYSVSREKKERFSLILESASTNQTSMYLCASSWDVSTQYFGPGTRLLVL.

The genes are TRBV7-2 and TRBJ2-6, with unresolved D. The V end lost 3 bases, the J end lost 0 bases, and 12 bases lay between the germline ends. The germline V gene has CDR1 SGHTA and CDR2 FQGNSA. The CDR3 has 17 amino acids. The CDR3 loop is CASSFSGISSGANVLTF. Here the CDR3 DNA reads TGTGCCAGCAGCTTTTCAGGTATAAGCTCTGGGGCCAACGTCCTGACTTTC.

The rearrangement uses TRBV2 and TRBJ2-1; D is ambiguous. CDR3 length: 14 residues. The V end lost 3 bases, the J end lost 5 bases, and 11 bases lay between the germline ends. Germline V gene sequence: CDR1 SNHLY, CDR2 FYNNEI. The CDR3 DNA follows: TGTGCCAGCAGTGACGATGCTCTCAACAATGAGCAGTTCTTC. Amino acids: CASSDDALNNEQFF.

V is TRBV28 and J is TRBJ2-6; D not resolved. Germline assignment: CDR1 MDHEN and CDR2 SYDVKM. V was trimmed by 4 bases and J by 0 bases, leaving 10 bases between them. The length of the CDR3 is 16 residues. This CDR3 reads CASSSETSSGANVLTF. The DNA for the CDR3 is TGTGCCAGCAGTTCAGAGACCAGCTCTGGGGCCAACGTCCTGACTTTC.

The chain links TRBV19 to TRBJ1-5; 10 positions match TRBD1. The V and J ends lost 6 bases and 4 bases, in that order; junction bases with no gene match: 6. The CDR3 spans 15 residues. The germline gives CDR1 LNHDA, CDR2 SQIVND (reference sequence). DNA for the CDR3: TGTGCCAGTAGGGGACAGGGGACCACTAATCAGCCCCAGCATTTT. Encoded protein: CASRGQGTTNQPQHF.

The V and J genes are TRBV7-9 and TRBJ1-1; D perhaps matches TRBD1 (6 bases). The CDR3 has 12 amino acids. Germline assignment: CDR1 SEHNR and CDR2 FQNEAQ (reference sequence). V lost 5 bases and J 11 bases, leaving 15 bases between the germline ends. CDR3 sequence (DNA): TGTGCCAGCAGCCAAGTACAGGGAGGCGCTTTCTTT. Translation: CASSQVQGGAFF.

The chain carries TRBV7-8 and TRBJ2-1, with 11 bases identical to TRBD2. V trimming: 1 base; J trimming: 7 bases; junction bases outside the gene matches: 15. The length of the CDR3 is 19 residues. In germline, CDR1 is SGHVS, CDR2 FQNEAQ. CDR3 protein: CASSLVAIARLAGGNEQFF. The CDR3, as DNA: TGTGCCAGCAGCTTAGTGGCGATAGCGCGGCTAGCGGGAGGAAATGAGCAGTTCTTC.

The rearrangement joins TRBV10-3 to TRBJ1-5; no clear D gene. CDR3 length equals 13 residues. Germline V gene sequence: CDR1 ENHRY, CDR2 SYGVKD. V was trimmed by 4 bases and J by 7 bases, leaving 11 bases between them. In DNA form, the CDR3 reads TGTGCCATCAGTGGGGTCCCCAGACAGCCCCAGCATTTT. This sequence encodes CAISGVPRQPQHF.

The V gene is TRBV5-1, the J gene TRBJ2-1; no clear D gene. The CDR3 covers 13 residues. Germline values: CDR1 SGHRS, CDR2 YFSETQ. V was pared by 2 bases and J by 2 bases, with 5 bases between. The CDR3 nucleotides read TGCGCCAGCAGCTTTTACGCCTACAATGAGCAGTTCTTC. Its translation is CASSFYAYNEQFF.

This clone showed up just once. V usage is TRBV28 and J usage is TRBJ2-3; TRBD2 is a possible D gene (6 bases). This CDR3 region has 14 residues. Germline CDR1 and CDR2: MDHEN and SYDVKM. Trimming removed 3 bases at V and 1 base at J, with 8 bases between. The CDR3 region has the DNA TGTGCCAGCAGTTTGATAGCGGGCACAGATACGCAGTATTTT. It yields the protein CASSLIAGTDTQYF.

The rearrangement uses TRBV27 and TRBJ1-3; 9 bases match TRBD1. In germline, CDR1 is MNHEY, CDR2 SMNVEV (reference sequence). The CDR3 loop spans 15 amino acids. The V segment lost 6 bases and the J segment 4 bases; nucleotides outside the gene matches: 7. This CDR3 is CASRKLGTGGNTIYF. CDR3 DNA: TGTGCCAGCAGAAAACTGGGGACAGGGGGAAACACCATATATTTT.

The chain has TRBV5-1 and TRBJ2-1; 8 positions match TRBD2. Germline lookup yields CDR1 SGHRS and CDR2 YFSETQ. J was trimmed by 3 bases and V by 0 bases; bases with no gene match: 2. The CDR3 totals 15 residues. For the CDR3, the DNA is TGCGCCAGCAGCTTGGCGGGGGGGAACTACAATGAGCAGTTCTTC. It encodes CASSLAGGNYNEQFF.

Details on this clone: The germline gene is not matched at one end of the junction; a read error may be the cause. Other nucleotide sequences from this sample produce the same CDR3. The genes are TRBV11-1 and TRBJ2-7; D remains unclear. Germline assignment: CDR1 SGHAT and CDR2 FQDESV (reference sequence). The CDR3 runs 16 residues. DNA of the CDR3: TGTGCCAGCAGCCCAGGTTGGGGTCGTCCCTCCTACGAACAGTACTTC. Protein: CASSPGWGRPSYEQYF.

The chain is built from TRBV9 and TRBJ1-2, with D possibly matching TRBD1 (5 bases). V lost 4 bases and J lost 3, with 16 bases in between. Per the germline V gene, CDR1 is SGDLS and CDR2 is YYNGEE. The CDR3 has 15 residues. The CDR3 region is CASSLDTRGYYGYTF. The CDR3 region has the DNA TGTGCCAGCAGCCTCGACACCCGGGGGTACTATGGCTACACCTTC. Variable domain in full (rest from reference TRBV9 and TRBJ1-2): DSGVTQTPKHLITATGQRVTLRCSPRSGDLSVYWYQQSLDQGLQFLIQYYNGEERAKGNILERFSAQQFPDLHSELNLSSLELGDSALYFCASSLDTRGYYGYTFGSGTRLTVV.

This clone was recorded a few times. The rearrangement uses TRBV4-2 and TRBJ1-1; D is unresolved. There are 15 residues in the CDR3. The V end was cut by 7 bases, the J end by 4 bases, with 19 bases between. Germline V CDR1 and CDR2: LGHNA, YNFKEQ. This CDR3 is CASNLQDLGSTEAFF. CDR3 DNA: TGTGCCAGCAACCTCCAGGACCTCGGCAGCACTGAAGCTTTCTTT.

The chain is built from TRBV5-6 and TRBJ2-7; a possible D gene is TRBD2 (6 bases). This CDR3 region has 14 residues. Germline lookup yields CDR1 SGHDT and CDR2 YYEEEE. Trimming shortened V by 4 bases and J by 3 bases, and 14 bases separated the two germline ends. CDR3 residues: CASSQRRGYYEQYF. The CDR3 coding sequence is TGTGCCAGCAGCCAGCGGCGGGGCTACTACGAGCAGTACTTC.

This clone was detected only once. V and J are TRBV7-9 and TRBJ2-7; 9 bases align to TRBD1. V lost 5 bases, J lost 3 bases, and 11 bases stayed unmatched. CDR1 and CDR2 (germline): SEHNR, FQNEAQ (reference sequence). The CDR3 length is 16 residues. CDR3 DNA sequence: TGTGCCAGCAGCCCCAGGAAGACAGGGGGGCTCTACGAGCAGTACTTC. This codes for CASSPRKTGGLYEQYF. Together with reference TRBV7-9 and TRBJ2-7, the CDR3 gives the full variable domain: DTGVSQNPRHKITKRGQNVTFRCDPISEHNRLYWYRQTLGQGPEFLTYFQNEAQLEKSRLLSDRFSAERPKGSFSTLEIQRTEQGDSAMYLCASSPRKTGGLYEQYFGPGTRLTVT.

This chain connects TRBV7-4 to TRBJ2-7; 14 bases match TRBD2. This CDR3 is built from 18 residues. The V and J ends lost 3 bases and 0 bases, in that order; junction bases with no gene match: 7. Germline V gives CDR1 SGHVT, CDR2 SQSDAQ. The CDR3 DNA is TGTGCCAGCAGCTTCAGGACTAGCGGGAGGCCAAACTCCTACGAGCAGTACTTC. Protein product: CASSFRTSGRPNSYEQYF. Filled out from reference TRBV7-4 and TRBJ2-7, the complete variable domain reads GAGVSQSPRYKVAKRGRDVALRCDSISGHVTLYWYRQTLGQGSEVLTYSQSDAQRDKSGRPSGRFSAERPERSVSTLKIQRTEQGDSAVYLCASSFRTSGRPNSYEQYFGPGTRLTVT.